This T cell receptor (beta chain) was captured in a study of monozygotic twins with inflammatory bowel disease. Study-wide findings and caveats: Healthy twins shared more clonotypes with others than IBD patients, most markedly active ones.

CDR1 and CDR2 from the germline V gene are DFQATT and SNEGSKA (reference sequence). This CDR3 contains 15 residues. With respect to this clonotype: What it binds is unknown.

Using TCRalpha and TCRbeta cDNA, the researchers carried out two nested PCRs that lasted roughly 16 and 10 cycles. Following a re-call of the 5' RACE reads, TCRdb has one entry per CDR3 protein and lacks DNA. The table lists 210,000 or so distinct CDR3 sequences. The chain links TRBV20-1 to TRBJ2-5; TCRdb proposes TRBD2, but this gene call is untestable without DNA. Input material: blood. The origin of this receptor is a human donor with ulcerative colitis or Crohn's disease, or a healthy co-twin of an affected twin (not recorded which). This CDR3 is CSARAGTSGKETQYF.